This T cell receptor beta chain originates from a study of blood T cell repertoires in COVID-19. As for the study in general: Italy, Spain and the United States were the sources of the convalescent and acute COVID-19 samples. PBMCs, B-cell-depleted T cells, or T cells provided the cDNA or gDNA that made up the material.

In the original analysis: Counts of nucleated cells, estimated from reference gene primer amplification, were obtained. The repertoire was sequenced with immunoSEQ multiplex PCR; TCRdb's copy has only in-frame clones and lacks some. Clone size and V and J calls were adopted from that table, with D and trimming inferred from the DNA. Of under 450,000 clones listed, 81% are singletons. The CDR3 runs to 13 residues. V shed 6 bases and J shed 1 base, with 9 bases lying between them. Germline loops: CDR1 MNHEY, CDR2 SVGAGI. This clonotype was sampled from a human donor with acute or convalescent COVID-19. The donor label of this sample is uncertain. This sequence joins TRBV6-5 and TRBJ2-5; a weak D match, TRBD1 (6 bases). Input material: peripheral blood. CDR3 residues: CASRRGFQETQYF. The CDR3 region has the DNA TGTGCCAGCAGGAGGGGGTTCCAAGAGACCCAGTACTTC.